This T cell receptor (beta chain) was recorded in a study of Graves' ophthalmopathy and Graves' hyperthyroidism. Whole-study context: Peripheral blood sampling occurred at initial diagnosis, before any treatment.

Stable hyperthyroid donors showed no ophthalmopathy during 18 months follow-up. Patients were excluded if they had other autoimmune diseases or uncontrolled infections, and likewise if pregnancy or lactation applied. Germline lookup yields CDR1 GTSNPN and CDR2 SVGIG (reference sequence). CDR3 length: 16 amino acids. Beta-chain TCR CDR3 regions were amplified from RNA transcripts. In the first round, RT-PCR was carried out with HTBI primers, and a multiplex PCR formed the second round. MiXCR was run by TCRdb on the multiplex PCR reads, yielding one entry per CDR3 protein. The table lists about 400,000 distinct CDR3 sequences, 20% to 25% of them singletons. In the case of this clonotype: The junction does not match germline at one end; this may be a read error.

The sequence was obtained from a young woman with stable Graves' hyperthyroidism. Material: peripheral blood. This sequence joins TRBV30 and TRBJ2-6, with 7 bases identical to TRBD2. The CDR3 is CAGAQGLYCGANVLTF. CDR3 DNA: TGTGCCGGAGCTCAGGGACTATATTGTGGGGCCAACGTTCTGACTTTC.